Each of the 3 T cell receptor beta chains below was sequenced from the same sample in a study of T cell responses to AZD1222 COVID-19 vaccine. Clones were sequenced by immunoSEQ multiplex PCR, and TCRdb holds only the in-frame ones, with some missing. The sample holds fewer than 120,000 clones, 92% seen once. The source was peripheral blood, collected 28 days after the second AZD1222 dose. Every receptor here comes from an adult who received the AZD1222 COVID-19 vaccine.

The rearrangement links TRBV7-2 to TRBJ1-2; TRBD1 agrees at 9 bases. The CDR3 totals 17 residues. V shed 1 base and J 3 bases; nucleotides not matched to a gene: 9. The germline V gene encodes CDR1 SGHTA and CDR2 FQGNSA. This chain's CDR3 is CASSLDGGGQGDYGYTF. The CDR3 nucleotides are TGTGCCAGCAGCTTAGACGGGGGGGGACAGGGCGACTATGGCTACACCTTC.

The chain is built from TRBV3-1 (or the pseudogene TRBV3-2) and TRBJ2-5; 12 bases line up with TRBD1. This CDR3 region has 17 residues. Trimming removed 0 bases from V and 5 bases from J; junction bases left unmatched: 7. Germline V lookup: CDR1 LGHDT, CDR2 YNNKEL (reference sequence). This CDR3 reads CASSQEISGQGAETQYF. The CDR3 DNA is TGTGCCAGCAGCCAAGAGATTTCGGGACAGGGGGCCGAGACCCAGTACTTC.

This clone came up once. This chain connects TRBV5-8 to TRBJ2-1; 13 bases are shared with TRBD2. Per the germline V gene, CDR1 is SGHTS and CDR2 is YDEGEE. V trimming: 3 bases; J trimming: 8 bases; junction bases outside the gene matches: 5. This CDR3 region has 15 residues. The CDR3 region is CASSSLAGGIYEQFF. The CDR3 region has the DNA TGTGCCAGCAGCTCACTAGCGGGGGGGATTTATGAGCAGTTCTTC.